The 10 T cell receptor beta chains reported below all come from one sample, sequenced in a study of Siglec-9 on CD8 T cells in melanoma. Some clones are missing from TCRdb's copy, which holds only in-frame ones; the method was immunoSEQ multiplex PCR. The sample lists roughly 30,000 clones, about 80% occurring once. Material for sequencing was Siglec-9- CD8+ T cells sorted from blood. These receptors came from a human donor in good health.

The chain has TRBV15 and TRBJ2-2, with TRBD2 as a possible D gene (5 bases). The CDR3 loop spans 15 amino acids. Germline V gene sequence: CDR1 LNHNV, CDR2 YYDKDF (reference sequence). Trimming removed 5 bases from V and 2 bases from J, with 12 bases in between. The CDR3 protein is CATSPREFNTGELFF. CDR3 DNA: TGTGCCACCAGCCCCCGGGAATTCAACACCGGGGAGCTGTTTTTT.

The chain is built from TRBV30 and TRBJ2-7; 8 bases agree with TRBD2. Trimming at V came to 2 bases and at J to 4 bases, leaving 10 bases not matched to a gene. The germline V gene encodes CDR1 GTSNPN and CDR2 SVGIG (reference sequence). The CDR3 spans 15 residues. The CDR3 coding sequence is TGTGCCTGGAGTCCCCGAGGTAGCGGGGTTTACGAGCAGTACTTC. Its protein product is CAWSPRGSGVYEQYF.

This chain joins TRBV5-6 and TRBJ2-3; D unclear. V shed 5 bases and J shed 6 bases, with 19 bases lying between them. The germline CDR1 and CDR2 sequences are SGHDT and YYEEEE. The CDR3 runs to 15 residues. This CDR3 is CASRYWASLPDTQYF. The CDR3 DNA is TGTGCCAGCAGATATTGGGCTAGTCTCCCGGATACGCAGTATTTT.

This clone turned up a few times. V gene TRBV19 combines with J gene TRBJ1-1; D is uncertain. The germline CDR1 and CDR2 sequences are LNHDA and SQIVND (reference sequence). The CDR3 is 12 residues long. The ends were cut back, 7 bases at V and 1 base at J, with 7 bases in the middle. CDR3 coding DNA: TGTGCCAGTATGTGGGGGAACACTGAAGCTTTCTTT. Its translation: CASMWGNTEAFF.

V is TRBV6-1 and J is TRBJ1-5; 7 bases are a match to TRBD1. The CDR3 contains 15 residues. J was trimmed by 5 bases and V by 7 bases; bases with no gene match: 11. CDR1 is MNHNS and CDR2 is SASEGT in the germline V gene. DNA for the CDR3: TGTGCCAGCACCCTCAGGGGGGGGCAGCATCAGCCCCAGCATTTT. This translates into CASTLRGGQHQPQHF.

This chain uses TRBV2 with TRBJ2-3; 10 bases map to TRBD2. Germline V CDR1 and CDR2: SNHLY, FYNNEI. V lost 2 bases to trimming and J lost 5 bases; unmatched junction nucleotides: 4. The length of the CDR3 is 15 residues. This chain's CDR3 is CASSELAGAGDTQYF. Here the CDR3 DNA reads TGTGCCAGCAGTGAACTAGCGGGGGCCGGAGATACGCAGTATTTT.

This clone has a single count. The genes are TRBV28 and TRBJ1-5, with D possibly being TRBD1 (6 bases). The V end was cut by 5 bases, the J end by 4 bases, with 12 bases between. The CDR3 length is 14 residues. The germline gives CDR1 MDHEN, CDR2 SYDVKM. The CDR3 loop reads CASSNREFNQPQHF. Written as DNA, the CDR3 is TGTGCCAGCAGTAACAGGGAGTTTAATCAGCCCCAGCATTTT. The full variable domain, with the rest looked up from reference TRBV28 and TRBJ1-5, is DVKVTQSSRYLVKRTGEKVFLECVQDMDHENMFWYRQDPGLGLRLIYFSYDVKMKEKGDIPEGYSVSREKKERFSLILESASTNQTSMYLCASSNREFNQPQHFGDGTRLSIL.

The chain has TRBV7-2 and TRBJ1-6, with D tentatively TRBD1 (5 bases). The germline V gene encodes CDR1 SGHTA and CDR2 FQGNSA. The CDR3 spans 16 residues. V was trimmed by 2 bases and J by 14 bases, leaving 22 bases between them. DNA of the CDR3: TGTGCCAGCAGCTTATTATCGCAAAGCAGCTGGGGGACCCTCCACTTT. This encodes CASSLLSQSSWGTLHF. The full variable domain, in which reference TRBV7-2 and TRBJ1-6 provide the parts outside the CDR3, is GAGVSQSPSNKVTEKGKDVELRCDPISGHTALYWYRQSLGQGLEFLIYFQGNSAPDKSGLPSDRFSAERTGGSVSTLTIQRTQQEDSAVYLCASSLLSQSSWGTLHFGNGTRLTVT.

The chain links TRBV7-9 to TRBJ1-1, with a possible D match to TRBD1 (6 bases). The V and J ends lost 3 bases and 4 bases respectively, with 6 bases between them. Per germline, CDR1 SEHNR and CDR2 FQNEAQ (reference sequence). The length of the CDR3 is 12 residues. DNA of the CDR3: TGTGCCAGCAGCTTGGGGGCCACTGAAGCTTTCTTT. Translation gives CASSLGATEAFF.

J is TRBJ2-1 and V is TRBV28; D remains ambiguous. There are 14 residues in the CDR3. Germline assignment: CDR1 MDHEN and CDR2 SYDVKM. Trimming cost V 6 bases and J 6 bases, with 15 bases left between them. The CDR3 region has the DNA TGTGCCAGCAGCCCCCGGGTGCGGCCCAATGAGCAGTTCTTC. Amino acid sequence: CASSPRVRPNEQFF.